The rows below give T cell receptor beta chains drawn from one sample of a study of blood T cell repertoires in COVID-19. This table comes from immunoSEQ multiplex PCR, and its TCRdb copy is limited to in-frame clones, with some not included. The sample yields roughly 68,000 clones, 76% seen once. Material: peripheral blood. The receptors shown here come from a man aged 55 to 70 with COVID-19, enrolled during active disease. CDR3s leave out the opening cysteine and the closing phenylalanine or tryptophan.

j_call v_call cdr3_aa
TRBJ1-1 TRBV5-5 ASSFNTGNTEAF
TRBJ1-4 TRBV27 ASSLGQNYEKLF
TRBJ2-3 TRBV5-1 ASSPQVSTDTQY
TRBJ1-6 TRBV5-1 ASGPGTGSGSPLH
TRBJ2-5 TRBV6-5 ASRKPGTGEETQY
TRBJ2-7 TRBV28 ASSSTGGTPYEQY
TRBJ2-2 TRBV5-1 ASDVGGGRTGELF
TRBJ1-5 TRBV3-1/TRBV3-2 ASSFAGGVQPQH
TRBJ2-2 TRBV10-3 AISEDRGQGTGELF
TRBJ2-1 TRBV24-1 ATSGGGSSYNEQF
TRBJ2-5 TRBV11-2 ASSLRDASGRYQETQY
TRBJ2-5 TRBV5-6 ASSFFISTRETQY
TRBJ2-7 TRBV30 AWGRRTGEPYEQY
TRBJ2-7 TRBV7-9 ASSLDSSYEQY
TRBJ2-7 TRBV5-1 ASSLAAGSPEQY